What follows are 20 T cell receptor beta chains derived from one specimen sequenced in a study of T cell responses to AZD1222 COVID-19 vaccine. The protocol was immunoSEQ multiplex PCR, while the TCRdb copy is restricted to in-frame clones and leaves out a portion. The sample lists about 53,000 clones; about four fifths were seen once. Material: peripheral blood, obtained on day 0 of AZD1222 vaccination. All receptors come from an adult in good health.

CDR3 DNA: TGTGCCTGGAGTCTCGGCCGGGGGCTGAGCGAGCAGTACTTC. This sequence encodes CAWSLGRGLSEQYF. The chain links TRBV30 to TRBJ2-7, with D tentatively TRBD1 or TRBD2 (6 bases each). Looked up from germline, CDR1 is GTSNPN and CDR2 is SVGIG (reference sequence). The CDR3 sequence is 14 residues long. V was clipped by 2 bases and J by 6 bases, with 17 bases between them.

This rearrangement joins TRBV10-3 to TRBJ1-6; TRBD1 might be the D (5 bases). The V end was cut by 0 bases, the J end by 7 bases, with 10 bases between. The length of the CDR3 is 15 residues. Germline CDR1 reads ENHRY; CDR2 reads SYGVKD. For the CDR3, the DNA is TGTGCCATCAGTGAGTCGAACAGGAGCAATTCACCCCTCCACTTT. As protein: CAISESNRSNSPLHF.

The V and J genes are TRBV3-1 (or the pseudogene TRBV3-2) and TRBJ1-6; D gene ambiguous. The CDR3 consists of 13 residues. Germline V gene lookup returns CDR1 LGHDT and CDR2 YNNKEL (reference sequence). V lost 0 bases and J lost 9, with 6 bases in between. The CDR3 bases are TGTGCCAGCAGCCAAGAAATAGTTTCACCCCTCCACTTT. This translates into CASSQEIVSPLHF.

J is TRBJ2-1 and V is TRBV2; TRBD2 matches at 11 bases. V lost 5 bases, J lost 7 bases, and 4 bases stayed unmatched. Germline CDR1 is SNHLY and CDR2 is FYNNEI. The CDR3 sequence is 14 residues long. CDR3 amino acids: CASSLAGGRNEQFF. For the CDR3, the DNA is TGTGCCAGCAGTCTAGCGGGAGGTCGAAATGAGCAGTTCTTC.

The V call is TRBV16, the J call TRBJ2-7; D ambiguous. The ends were cut back, 0 bases at V and 5 bases at J, with 11 bases in the middle. Per the germline V gene, CDR1 is KGHSY and CDR2 is FQNENV. This CDR3 has 14 residues. This CDR3 is CASSQSRTVDEQYF. The CDR3 DNA is TGTGCCAGCAGCCAATCACGTACAGTCGACGAGCAGTACTTC.

The chain carries TRBV19 and TRBJ1-1, with a possible D match to TRBD1 (6 bases). In germline, CDR1 is LNHDA, CDR2 SQIVND (reference sequence). There are 15 residues in the CDR3. V was cut by 5 bases and J by 4 bases, with 17 bases left in between. Written as DNA, the CDR3 is TGTGCCAGTAGTTCTACACAGGGACTGGGCACTGAAGCTTTCTTT. This gives the protein CASSSTQGLGTEAFF.

This chain connects TRBV30 to TRBJ2-3; the match to TRBD2 covers 14 bases. Germline loops: CDR1 GTSNPN, CDR2 SVGIG (reference sequence). With V trimmed by 1 base and J by 6 bases, 6 bases remained unmatched. CDR3 length equals 16 residues. The CDR3 coding sequence is TGTGCCTGGAGTGAGGGGACTAGCGGGAGAAGGGATACGCAGTATTTT. This gives the protein CAWSEGTSGRRDTQYF.

This sequence joins TRBV19 and TRBJ2-2, with TRBD2 matching 13 bases. The CDR3 spans 17 residues. CDR1 and CDR2 (germline): LNHDA, SQIVND (reference sequence). Trimming at V came to 6 bases and at J to 3 bases, leaving 7 bases not matched to a gene. CDR3 region: CASSRTSGSRDTGELFF. The CDR3 DNA reads as TGTGCCAGTAGCCGGACTAGCGGGAGTCGGGACACCGGGGAGCTGTTTTTT.

The rearrangement uses TRBV3-1 (or the pseudogene TRBV3-2) and TRBJ2-3; TRBD1 might be the D (5 bases). The CDR3 length is 14 residues. The germline gives CDR1 LGHDT, CDR2 YNNKEL (reference sequence). V lost 4 bases and J 4 bases, leaving 12 bases between the germline ends. The CDR3 DNA sequence: TGTGCCAGCAGCCTCCAGGGTTTCCCAGATACGCAGTATTTT. It encodes CASSLQGFPDTQYF.

The chain recombines TRBV28 with TRBJ1-5; D may be TRBD1 (5 bases). The germline V gene encodes CDR1 MDHEN and CDR2 SYDVKM. CDR3 length equals 15 residues. V was pared by 7 bases and J by 0 bases, with 13 bases between. CDR3 protein: CASTRQRYSNQPQHF. Here the CDR3 DNA reads TGTGCCAGCACTCGACAGAGATATAGCAATCAGCCCCAGCATTTT. The whole variable domain, remainder taken from reference TRBV28 and TRBJ1-5, is DVKVTQSSRYLVKRTGEKVFLECVQDMDHENMFWYRQDPGLGLRLIYFSYDVKMKEKGDIPEGYSVSREKKERFSLILESASTNQTSMYLCASTRQRYSNQPQHFGDGTRLSIL.

The chain uses TRBV2 and TRBJ2-7, with a tentative D call TRBD2 (5 bases). Looked up from germline, CDR1 is SNHLY and CDR2 is FYNNEI. This CDR3 contains 13 residues. Deletions cut 4 bases from V and 3 bases from J, with 10 bases between. The CDR3 here is CASSAAGLYEQYF. In DNA, the CDR3 is TGTGCCAGCAGTGCAGCCGGACTCTACGAGCAGTACTTC.

The chain employs TRBV4-1 and TRBJ2-3, with no clear D. The germline V gene encodes CDR1 MGHRA and CDR2 YSYEKL. The CDR3 loop spans 12 amino acids. With 1 base removed from V and 5 bases from J, the gap between germline ends came to 4 bases. CDR3 loop: CASSQVQDTQYF. In nucleotides, the CDR3 is TGCGCCAGCAGCCAAGTTCAAGATACGCAGTATTTT.

The rearrangement links TRBV6-1 to TRBJ2-1; unclear D gene. CDR3 length equals 11 residues. The V and J ends lost 3 bases and 9 bases respectively, with 6 bases between them. Germline V gene data show CDR1 as MNHNS and CDR2 as SASEGT. CDR3 sequence reads: CASSEVGEQFF. The CDR3 DNA sequence: TGTGCCAGCAGTGAGGTCGGTGAGCAGTTCTTC.

This clone was observed a few times. The V call is TRBV9, the J call TRBJ1-1; D uncertain. Germline V CDR1 and CDR2: SGDLS, YYNGEE. This CDR3 comprises 13 residues. The V and J ends lost 0 bases and 8 bases respectively, with 11 bases between them. CDR3 in amino acids: CASSVASTGEAFF. The CDR3 DNA reads TGTGCCAGCAGCGTAGCTTCGACGGGAGAAGCTTTCTTT.

The chain is built from TRBV12-3 or TRBV12-4 and TRBJ2-1, with TRBD2 matching 10 bases. The CDR3 extends over 13 amino acids. J was trimmed by 10 bases and V by 5 bases; bases with no gene match: 5. This CDR3 reads CASSLGLASEQFF. CDR3 in DNA: TGTGCCAGCAGTCTGGGACTAGCGAGCGAGCAGTTCTTC.

Here the CDR3 DNA reads TGTGCCAGCAGCCAAGCCGGTCAGGTTGGAAACACCATATATTTT. As protein: CASSQAGQVGNTIYF. The V call is TRBV3-1 (or the pseudogene TRBV3-2), the J call TRBJ1-3; no reliable D call. The length of the CDR3 is 15 residues. V was trimmed by 1 base and J by 3 bases, leaving 10 bases between them. Germline V gene lookup returns CDR1 LGHDT and CDR2 YNNKEL (reference sequence).

The chain recombines TRBV29-1 with TRBJ2-1; the D is unclear. Germline values: CDR1 SQVTM, CDR2 ANQGSEA. The V gene lost 1 base and the J gene lost 5 bases, with 9 bases spanning the gap. The CDR3 has 13 residues. Here the CDR3 DNA reads TGCAGCGTTGAAGGTGACGGAGACAATGAGCAGTTCTTC. Amino acid sequence: CSVEGDGDNEQFF.

V usage is TRBV12-2 and J usage is TRBJ2-7; no check of the table's D call, TRBD2, against the DNA was made. TRBV12-2 is labeled a pseudogene. The CDR3 has 15 residues. The CDR3 nucleotides are TGTGCAAGTCGCCCCTTTAAGCGGGCGACCTACGAGCAGTACTTC. Translation gives CASRPFKRATYEQYF.

The chain links TRBV7-2 to TRBJ2-2; TRBD2 agrees at 11 bases. V lost 5 bases, J lost 6 bases, and 14 bases stayed unmatched. Germline CDR1 reads SGHTA; CDR2 reads FQGNSA. CDR3 length equals 18 residues. The CDR3 DNA reads TGTGCCAGCAGCGTACCGGGACTAGCGGTCCCCGGACCCGGGGAGCTGTTTTTT. Protein: CASSVPGLAVPGPGELFF.

The chain couples TRBV29-1 to TRBJ2-5; TRBD2 might be the D (6 bases). The germline V gene has CDR1 SQVTM and CDR2 ANQGSEA. The ends were cut back, 3 bases at V and 5 bases at J, with 16 bases in the middle. This CDR3 has 14 residues. CDR3 region: CSVDLDTGGETQYF. The CDR3 nucleotides read TGCAGCGTTGATTTGGACACTGGGGGGGAGACCCAGTACTTC.